This TCR beta chain was retrieved from a study of response to subunit inactivated influenza vaccine. This clonotype was observed many times. The V gene lost 0 bases and the J gene lost 3 bases, with 11 bases spanning the gap. Germline-derived CDR1 and CDR2 are MNHEY and SVGEGT. The CDR3 runs to 15 residues. Using its own MiXCR run on the RT-PCR reads, TCRdb lists one record per CDR3 protein. The top ten hold around 10% of the sample, which has around 570,000 distinct CDR3 sequences, roughly 12% seen once. This sample also appeared in a second study, on T cells expressing NK-cell markers. That report adds: Beta-chain TCR cDNA was generated via 5'RACE template switching with UMIs. Sorted CD3+CD56-NKG2C+, CD3+CD56+NKG2C- and CD3+CD56+NKG2C+ T cells were the source of the TCR beta repertoires. Most of the eight sequenced donors tested HCMV-seropositive; one tested seronegative.

The clonotype comes from a man aged 50-59 years who received an inactivated influenza vaccine. The gene calls are TRBV6-2 or TRBV6-3 and TRBJ1-1; no firm D call. The material sequenced was PBMCs from blood, taken on the day of vaccination. CDR3 protein: CASSYSKGWDTEAFF. The CDR3 region has the DNA TGTGCCAGCAGTTACTCTAAGGGCTGGGACACTGAAGCTTTCTTT.